The subject of this entry is one TCR beta chain. This clone appeared a single time. Its antigen is currently not known. One base away there is no much larger clone; base qualities are not given. Reading the germline V gene gives CDR1 SQVTM and CDR2 ANQGSEA. Inclusive of the bounding cysteine and phenylalanine, the CDR3 is 13 residues long. Of all the DNA, just the CDR3 is kept, 39 bases in frame from base 1. V gives up 3 bases and J gives up 6 bases, and the segment between their germline ends measures 14 bases. This entry belongs to a study of T cells in localized non-small cell lung cancer (dated by TCRdb to the early 2020s). Regarding the research as a whole: The study analyzed T cell repertoires of 200 to 250 early-stage NSCLC patients, comparing tumors and uninvolved tumor-adjacent lungs. The mean age of the NSCLC patients was roughly 63 years, with fewer than 150 men and 110 or so women. The cohort comprised roughly 220 treatment-naïve NSCLC patients with resected, localized lung tumors. Broad study findings and their caveats: Because of the exploratory design, TCR variables were selected using unadjusted p-values without false-discovery rate correction. Longer overall survival was associated with higher T cell density in blood, whereas shorter survival was associated with higher clonality in adjacent lung. Of the top 100 tumor clones, a median of approximately 60 were detected in paired uninvolved adjacent lung; about 28 were also among that lung's top 100. Uninvolved tumor-adjacent lung showed the highest T cell clonality, higher than tumor, which suggests more focused antigenic responses in the uninvolved tumor-adjacent lung. Because multi-region tumor sequencing was not performed, intratumor heterogeneity could not be ruled out.

TCR beta CDR3 regions were sequenced from DNA using the immunoSEQ Assay. In the original analysis: To compute T cell density, TCR beta template counts were normalized to usable DNA, which was estimated by amplifying housekeeping genes. The preseqR package was used to estimate richness by extrapolating to 400,000 templates for PBMC samples and to 120,000 templates for tissue samples. Clonality was defined by subtracting Pielou's evenness from one. Tissue-enriched TCRs were identified by differential abundance testing using productive amino-acid clonotypes, minimum total count 5 and alpha 0.1. The Jaccard Index and the Morisita Overlap Index were used to measure repertoire overlap between compartments. TCR beta CDR3s were clustered by GLIPH together with public tetramer-defined viral CDR3s, and at least three viral sequences plus V-gene enrichment were required for viral motifs. Entries here come from immuneACCESS through TCRdb and include only in-frame sequences with V and J called. Some clones fail to appear in such tables; in the studies checked, an unresolved V gene covers under half of the shortfall, and the cause of the remainder is unknown. D and trimming come from the DNA, and the V and J calls and clone size come from that table. Counted in this sample were about 36,000 clones; approximately 90% of them appeared once. The ten top clones hold about 7% of the sample.

At diagnosis, tumor, uninvolved tumor-adjacent lung and peripheral blood were collected and then preserved as a mix of FFPE and fresh-frozen material. For TCR repertoire profiling, blood samples were analyzed as peripheral blood mononuclear cells. This clonotype was sampled from a woman between 35 and 70 years old with stage I lung adenocarcinoma. The rearrangement combines TRBV29-1 with TRBJ2-5; the D gene could be either TRBD1 or TRBD2, each agreeing at 5 bases. Specimen: peripheral blood, collected before any cancer treatment. This receptor carries the CDR3 CSVEGLGTQTQYF. The DNA sequence follows: TGCAGCGTTGAGGGGCTCGGGACCCAGACCCAGTACTTC.